This entry is about one TCR beta chain. The antigen remains unidentified. The sample comes from a study of cytomegalovirus exposure and HLA in healthy donors. PCR involved 60 Vbeta and 13 Jbeta primers. Generated by immunoSEQ multiplex PCR, the TCRdb table keeps only in-frame clones and is missing some. Among some 160,000 clones listed, approximately 82% were seen once. Overall study findings and caveats: Earlier analysis yielded a pattern in which most TCR beta V segments were productive about 90% or about 30% of the time. Most CMV-associated TCR beta chains appeared HLA-restricted in a later analysis. TRBV6-2, TRBV6-3 and some other V segments were excluded as indistinguishable. While the bulk of TCR sequences proved rare, some public TCRs turned up in many donors.

This CDR3 region has 14 residues. J gave up 0 bases and V 2 bases, and 1 base lay outside the gene matches. Germline values: CDR1 SGHDT, CDR2 YYEEEE. Input material: PBMCs. The V call is TRBV5-6, the J call TRBJ2-7; 8 nucleotides match TRBD1. The TCR originated in a male donor in good health and CMV-seronegative. The CDR3 DNA is TGTGCCAGCAGCTTTGGGACAGGCTCCTACGAGCAGTACTTC. Protein sequence: CASSFGTGSYEQYF.